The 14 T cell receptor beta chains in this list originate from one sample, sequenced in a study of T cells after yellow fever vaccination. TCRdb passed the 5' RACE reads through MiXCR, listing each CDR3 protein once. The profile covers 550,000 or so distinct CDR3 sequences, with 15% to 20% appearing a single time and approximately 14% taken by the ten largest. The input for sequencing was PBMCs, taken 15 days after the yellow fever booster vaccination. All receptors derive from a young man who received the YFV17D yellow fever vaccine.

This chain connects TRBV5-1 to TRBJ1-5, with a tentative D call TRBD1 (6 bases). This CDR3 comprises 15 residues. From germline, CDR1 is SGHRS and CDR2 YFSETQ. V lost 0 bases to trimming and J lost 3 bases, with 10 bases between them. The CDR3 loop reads CASSLDTGPNQPQHF. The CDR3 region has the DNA TGCGCCAGCAGCTTGGATACAGGGCCCAATCAGCCCCAGCATTTT.

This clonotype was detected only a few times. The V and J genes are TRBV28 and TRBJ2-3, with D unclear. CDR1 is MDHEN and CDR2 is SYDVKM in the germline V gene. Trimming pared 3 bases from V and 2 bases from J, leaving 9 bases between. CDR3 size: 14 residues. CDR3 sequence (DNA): TGTGCCAGCAGTTTCGGCGGATTCACAGATACGCAGTATTTT. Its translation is CASSFGGFTDTQYF.

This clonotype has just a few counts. The CDR3 is CASSLGRESGQFF. The CDR3 DNA sequence: TGCGCCAGCAGCTTGGGCCGGGAAAGCGGGCAGTTCTTC. The chain links TRBV5-1 to TRBJ2-1; tentatively, D is TRBD2 (5 bases). The CDR3 runs 13 residues. V lost 0 bases and J 12 bases, leaving 13 bases between the germline ends. Germline loops: CDR1 SGHRS, CDR2 YFSETQ.

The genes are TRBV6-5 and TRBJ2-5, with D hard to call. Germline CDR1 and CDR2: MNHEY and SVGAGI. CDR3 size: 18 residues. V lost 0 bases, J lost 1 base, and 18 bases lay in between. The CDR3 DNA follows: TGTGCCAGCAGTTACTCTTCCTCCGGTTCAGCATCCCAAGAGACCCAGTACTTC. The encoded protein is CASSYSSSGSASQETQYF.

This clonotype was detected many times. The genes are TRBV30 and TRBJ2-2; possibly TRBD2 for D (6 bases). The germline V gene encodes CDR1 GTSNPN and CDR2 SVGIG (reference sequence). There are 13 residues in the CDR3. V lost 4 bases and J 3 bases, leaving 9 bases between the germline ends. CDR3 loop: CAWNRGDTGELFF. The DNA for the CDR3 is TGTGCCTGGAATCGCGGGGACACCGGGGAGCTGTTTTTT.

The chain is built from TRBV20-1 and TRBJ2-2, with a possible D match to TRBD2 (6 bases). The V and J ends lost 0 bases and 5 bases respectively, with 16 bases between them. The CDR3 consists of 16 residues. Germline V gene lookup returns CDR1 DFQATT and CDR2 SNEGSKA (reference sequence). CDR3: CSARDHGLASTGELFF. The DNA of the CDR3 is TGCAGTGCTAGAGATCATGGGCTAGCGAGTACCGGGGAGCTGTTTTTT.

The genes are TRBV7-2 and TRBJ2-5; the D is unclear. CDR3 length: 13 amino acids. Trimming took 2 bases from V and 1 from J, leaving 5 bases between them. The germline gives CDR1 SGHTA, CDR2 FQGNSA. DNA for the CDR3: TGTGCCAGCAGCTTACTAGTCCAAGAGACCCAGTACTTC. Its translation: CASSLLVQETQYF.

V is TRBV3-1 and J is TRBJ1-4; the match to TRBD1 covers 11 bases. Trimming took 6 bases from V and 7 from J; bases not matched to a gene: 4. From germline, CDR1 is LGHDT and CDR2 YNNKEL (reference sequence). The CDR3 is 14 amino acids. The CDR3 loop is CASSSGTGGEKLFF. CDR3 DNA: TGTGCCAGCAGTTCCGGGACAGGGGGTGAAAAACTGTTTTTT.

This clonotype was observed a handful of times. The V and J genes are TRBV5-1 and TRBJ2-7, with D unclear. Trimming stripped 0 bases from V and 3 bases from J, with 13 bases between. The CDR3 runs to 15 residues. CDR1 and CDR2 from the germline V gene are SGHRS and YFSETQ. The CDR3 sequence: CASSLASGGLYEQYF. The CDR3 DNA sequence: TGCGCCAGCAGCTTGGCGTCGGGCGGCCTCTACGAGCAGTACTTC.

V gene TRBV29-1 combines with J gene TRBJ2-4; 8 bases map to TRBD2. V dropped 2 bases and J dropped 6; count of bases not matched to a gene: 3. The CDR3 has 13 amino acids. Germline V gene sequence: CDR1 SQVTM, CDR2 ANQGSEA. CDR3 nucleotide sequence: TGCAGCGTTGAACTAGCGGGCAGAAACATTCAGTACTTC. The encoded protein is CSVELAGRNIQYF.

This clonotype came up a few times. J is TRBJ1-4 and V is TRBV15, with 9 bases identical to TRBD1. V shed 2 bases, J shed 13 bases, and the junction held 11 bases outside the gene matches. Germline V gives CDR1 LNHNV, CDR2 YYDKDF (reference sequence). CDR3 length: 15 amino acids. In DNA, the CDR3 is TGTGCCACCAGCAGATTTGGGACAGGGAGAAACCGACTGTTTTTT. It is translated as CATSRFGTGRNRLFF. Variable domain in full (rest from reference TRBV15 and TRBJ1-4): DAMVIQNPRYQVTQFGKPVTLSCSQTLNHNVMYWYQQKSSQAPKLLFHYYDKDFNNEADTPDNFQSRRPNTSFCFLDIRSPGLGDTAMYLCATSRFGTGRNRLFFGSGTQLSVL.

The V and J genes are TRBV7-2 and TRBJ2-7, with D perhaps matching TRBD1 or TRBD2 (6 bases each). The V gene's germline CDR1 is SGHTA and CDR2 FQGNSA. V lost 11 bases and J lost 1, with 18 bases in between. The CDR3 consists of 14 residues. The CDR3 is CAGALGGSSYEQYF. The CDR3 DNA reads TGTGCCGGAGCCCTCGGGGGCTCGTCCTACGAGCAGTACTTC.

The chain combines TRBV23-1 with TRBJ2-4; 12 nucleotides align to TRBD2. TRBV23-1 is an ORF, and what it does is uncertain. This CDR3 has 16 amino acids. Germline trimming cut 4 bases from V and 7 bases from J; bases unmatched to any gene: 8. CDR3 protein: CASSRPGTSGRNIQYF. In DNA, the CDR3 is TGCGCCAGCAGTCGTCCCGGGACTAGCGGGCGGAACATTCAGTACTTC.

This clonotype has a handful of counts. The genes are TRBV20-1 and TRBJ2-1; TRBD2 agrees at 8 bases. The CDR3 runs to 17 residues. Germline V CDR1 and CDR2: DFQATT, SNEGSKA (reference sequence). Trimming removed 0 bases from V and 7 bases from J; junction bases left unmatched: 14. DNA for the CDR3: TGCAGTGCTAGAGATTTGGCCTTTGGGCGGGAGGTAAATGAGCAGTTCTTC. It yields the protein CSARDLAFGREVNEQFF.